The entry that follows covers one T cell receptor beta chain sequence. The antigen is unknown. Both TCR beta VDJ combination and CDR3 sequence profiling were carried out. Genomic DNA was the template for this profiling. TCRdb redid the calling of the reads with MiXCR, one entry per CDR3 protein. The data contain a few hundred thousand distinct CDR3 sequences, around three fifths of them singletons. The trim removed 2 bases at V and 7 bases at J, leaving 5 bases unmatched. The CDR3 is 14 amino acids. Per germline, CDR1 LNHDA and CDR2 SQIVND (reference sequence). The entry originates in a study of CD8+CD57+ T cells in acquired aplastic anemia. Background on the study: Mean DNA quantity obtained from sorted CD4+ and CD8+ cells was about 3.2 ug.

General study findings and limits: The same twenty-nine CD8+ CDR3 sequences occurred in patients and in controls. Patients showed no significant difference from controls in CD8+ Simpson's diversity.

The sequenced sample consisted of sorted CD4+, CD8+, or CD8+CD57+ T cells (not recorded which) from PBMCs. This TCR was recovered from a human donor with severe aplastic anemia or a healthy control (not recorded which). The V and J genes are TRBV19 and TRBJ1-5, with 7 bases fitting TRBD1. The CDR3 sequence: CASSIRPQGQPQHF. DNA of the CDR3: TGTGCCAGTAGTATAAGGCCACAGGGGCAGCCCCAGCATTTT.